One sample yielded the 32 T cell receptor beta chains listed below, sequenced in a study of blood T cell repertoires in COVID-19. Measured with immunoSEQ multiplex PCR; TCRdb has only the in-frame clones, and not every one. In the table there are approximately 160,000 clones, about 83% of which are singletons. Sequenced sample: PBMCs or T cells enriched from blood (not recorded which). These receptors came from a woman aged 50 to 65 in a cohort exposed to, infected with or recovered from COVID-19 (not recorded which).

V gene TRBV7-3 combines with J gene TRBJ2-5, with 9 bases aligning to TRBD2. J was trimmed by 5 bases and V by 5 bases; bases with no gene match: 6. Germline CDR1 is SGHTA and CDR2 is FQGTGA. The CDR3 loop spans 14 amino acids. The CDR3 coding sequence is TGTGCCAGCAGCCCCGGACTAGCGAAGGAGACCCAGTACTTC. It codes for CASSPGLAKETQYF.

CDR3 sequence: CASSQNRDRGKDTQYF. The CDR3 bases are TGCGCCAGCAGCCAAAACCGGGACAGGGGAAAAGATACGCAGTATTTT. The gene calls are TRBV4-1 and TRBJ2-3; TRBD1 matches at 10 bases. V was clipped by 2 bases and J by 5 bases; unmatched bases: 7. This CDR3 is built from 16 residues. Germline V lookup: CDR1 MGHRA, CDR2 YSYEKL.

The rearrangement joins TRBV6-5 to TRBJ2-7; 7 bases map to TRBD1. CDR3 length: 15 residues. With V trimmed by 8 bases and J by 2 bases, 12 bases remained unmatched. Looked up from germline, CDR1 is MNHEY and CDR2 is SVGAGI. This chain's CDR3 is CASAETGLSTYEQYF. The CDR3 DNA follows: TGTGCCAGCGCGGAGACAGGGCTCTCGACCTACGAGCAGTACTTC.

The DNA for the CDR3 is TGTGCCAGCAGCGAGAGCAACAGGGTCGGCGGCTACACCTTC. Its translation is CASSESNRVGGYTF. The V call is TRBV9, the J call TRBJ1-2; a possible D gene is TRBD1 (6 bases). The CDR3 runs 14 residues. Looked up from germline, CDR1 is SGDLS and CDR2 is YYNGEE. V lost 3 bases and J lost 8, with 17 bases in between.

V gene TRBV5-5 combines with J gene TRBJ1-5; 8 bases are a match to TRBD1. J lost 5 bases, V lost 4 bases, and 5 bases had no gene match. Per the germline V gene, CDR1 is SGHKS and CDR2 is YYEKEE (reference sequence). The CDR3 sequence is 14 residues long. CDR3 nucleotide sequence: TGTGCCAGCAGCGTACAGGGGGGGGATCAGCCCCAGCATTTT. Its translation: CASSVQGGDQPQHF.

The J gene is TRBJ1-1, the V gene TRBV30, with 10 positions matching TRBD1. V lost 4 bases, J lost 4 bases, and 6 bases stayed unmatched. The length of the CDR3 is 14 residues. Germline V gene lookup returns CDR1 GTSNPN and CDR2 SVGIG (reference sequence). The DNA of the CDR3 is TGTGCCTGGAATCCGGGACAGGGGTTCACTGAAGCTTTCTTT. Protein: CAWNPGQGFTEAFF.

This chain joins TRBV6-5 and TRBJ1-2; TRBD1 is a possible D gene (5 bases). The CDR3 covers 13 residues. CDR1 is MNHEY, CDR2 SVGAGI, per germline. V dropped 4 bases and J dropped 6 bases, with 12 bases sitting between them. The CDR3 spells CASSFAGGNGYTF. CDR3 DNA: TGTGCCAGCAGTTTCGCTGGGGGGAATGGCTACACCTTC.

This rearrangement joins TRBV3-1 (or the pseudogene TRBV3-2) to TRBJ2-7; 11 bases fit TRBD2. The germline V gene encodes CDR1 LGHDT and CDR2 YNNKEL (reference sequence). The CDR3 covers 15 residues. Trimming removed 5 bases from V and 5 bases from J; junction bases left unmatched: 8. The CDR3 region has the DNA TGTGCCAGCAGCGGAGCTAGCGGGAGGTTTAACGAGCAGTACTTC. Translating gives CASSGASGRFNEQYF.

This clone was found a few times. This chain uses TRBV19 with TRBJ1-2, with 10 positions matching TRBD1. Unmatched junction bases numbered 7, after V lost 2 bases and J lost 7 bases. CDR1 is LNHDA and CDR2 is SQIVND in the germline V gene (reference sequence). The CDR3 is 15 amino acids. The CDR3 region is CASSITMGTGAGYTF. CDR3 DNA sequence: TGTGCCAGTAGTATAACCATGGGGACAGGGGCTGGCTACACCTTC.

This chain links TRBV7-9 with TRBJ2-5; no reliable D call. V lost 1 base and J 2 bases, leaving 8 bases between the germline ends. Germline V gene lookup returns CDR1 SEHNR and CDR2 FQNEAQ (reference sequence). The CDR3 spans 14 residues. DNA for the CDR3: TGTGCCAGCAGCTTAGGCGGCAAGCAAGAGACCCAGTACTTC. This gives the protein CASSLGGKQETQYF.

As DNA, the CDR3 is TGTGCCAGCTCACCACCGGGAGGCAGACCAAAGGGGATCGACACTGAAGCTTTCTTT. Protein product: CASSPPGGRPKGIDTEAFF. The chain has TRBV18 and TRBJ1-1, with D maybe TRBD1 (5 bases). The CDR3 is made up of 19 amino acids. Trimming stripped 0 bases from V and 3 bases from J, with 23 bases between. The germline V gene has CDR1 KGHSH and CDR2 LQKENI.

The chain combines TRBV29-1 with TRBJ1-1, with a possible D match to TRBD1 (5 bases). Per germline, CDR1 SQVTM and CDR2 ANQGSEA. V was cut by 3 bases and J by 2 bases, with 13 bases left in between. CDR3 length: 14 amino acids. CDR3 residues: CSVELGQGNTEAFF. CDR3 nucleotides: TGCAGCGTTGAGTTAGGGCAGGGTAACACTGAAGCTTTCTTT.

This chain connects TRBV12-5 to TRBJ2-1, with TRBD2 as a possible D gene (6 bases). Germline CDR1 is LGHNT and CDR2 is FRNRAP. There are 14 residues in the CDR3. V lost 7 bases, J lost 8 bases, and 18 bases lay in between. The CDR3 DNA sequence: TGTGCTAGTGCCTCCCTGGGCGGGGTGGATGAGCAGTTCTTC. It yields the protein CASASLGGVDEQFF.

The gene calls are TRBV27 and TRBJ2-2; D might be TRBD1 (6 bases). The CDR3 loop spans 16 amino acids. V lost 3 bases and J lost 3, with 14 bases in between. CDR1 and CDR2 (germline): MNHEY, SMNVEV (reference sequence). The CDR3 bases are TGTGCCAGCAGTTTCATAGGGGGACAACACACCGGGGAGCTGTTTTTT. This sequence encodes CASSFIGGQHTGELFF.

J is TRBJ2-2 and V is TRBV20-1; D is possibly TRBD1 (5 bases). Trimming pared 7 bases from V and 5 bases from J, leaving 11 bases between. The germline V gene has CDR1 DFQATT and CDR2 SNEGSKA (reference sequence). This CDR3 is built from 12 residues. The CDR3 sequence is CSGSRGTGELFF. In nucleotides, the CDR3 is TGCAGTGGTAGTAGGGGAACCGGGGAGCTGTTTTTT.

CDR3 DNA: TGTGCCAGCAGTTTAAGTAAACAGGGAGGCTACACCTTC. This codes for CASSLSKQGGYTF. The gene calls are TRBV28 and TRBJ1-2; possibly TRBD1 for D (6 bases). Germline V gives CDR1 MDHEN, CDR2 SYDVKM. The CDR3 is 13 amino acids. Between the trimmed V and J ends, which lost 2 bases and 8 bases, there was a span of 12 bases.

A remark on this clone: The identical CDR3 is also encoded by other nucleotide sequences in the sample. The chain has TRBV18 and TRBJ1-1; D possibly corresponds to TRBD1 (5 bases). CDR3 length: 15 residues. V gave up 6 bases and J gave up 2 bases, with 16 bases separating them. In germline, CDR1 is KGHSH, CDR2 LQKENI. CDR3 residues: CASSPLDSPNTEAFF. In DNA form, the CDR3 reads TGTGCCAGCTCCCCGTTAGACAGCCCAAACACTGAAGCTTTCTTT. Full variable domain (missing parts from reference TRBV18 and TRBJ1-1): NAGVMQNPRHLVRRRGQEARLRCSPMKGHSHVYWYRQLPEEGLKFMVYLQKENIIDESGMPKERFSAEFPKEGPSILRIQQVVRGDSAAYFCASSPLDSPNTEAFFGQGTRLTVV.

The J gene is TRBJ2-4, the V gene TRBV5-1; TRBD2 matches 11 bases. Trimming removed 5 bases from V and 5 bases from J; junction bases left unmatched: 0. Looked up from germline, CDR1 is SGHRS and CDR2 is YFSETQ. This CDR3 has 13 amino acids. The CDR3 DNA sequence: TGCGCCAGCAGACTAGCGGGGGAAAACATTCAGTACTTC. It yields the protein CASRLAGENIQYF.

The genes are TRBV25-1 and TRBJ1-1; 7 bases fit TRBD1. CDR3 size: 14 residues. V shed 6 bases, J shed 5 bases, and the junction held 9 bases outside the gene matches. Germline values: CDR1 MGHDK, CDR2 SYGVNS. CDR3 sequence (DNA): TGTGCCAGCAGGAGTGACAGGGTTGAGACTGAAGCTTTCTTT. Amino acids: CASRSDRVETEAFF.

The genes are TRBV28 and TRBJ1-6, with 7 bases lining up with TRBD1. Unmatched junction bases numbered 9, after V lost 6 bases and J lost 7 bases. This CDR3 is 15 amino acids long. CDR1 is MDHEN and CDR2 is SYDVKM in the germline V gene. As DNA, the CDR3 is TGTGCCAGCAGACAACCGGGACAGCAAAATTCACCCCTCCACTTT. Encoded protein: CASRQPGQQNSPLHF.

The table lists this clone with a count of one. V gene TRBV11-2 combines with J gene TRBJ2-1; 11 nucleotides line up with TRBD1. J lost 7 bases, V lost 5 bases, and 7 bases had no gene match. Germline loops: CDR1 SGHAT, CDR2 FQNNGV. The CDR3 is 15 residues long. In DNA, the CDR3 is TGTGCCAGCAGCCTGAGGGACAGGGGGGTGAATGAGCAGTTCTTC. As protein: CASSLRDRGVNEQFF.

DNA for the CDR3: TGTGCCAGCAGGCCAACTAGCGGGAGGAAAGAGCAGTACTTC. Translated: CASRPTSGRKEQYF. This chain connects TRBV28 to TRBJ2-7; 12 bases are a match to TRBD2. Trimming removed 6 bases from V and 7 bases from J; junction bases left unmatched: 7. This CDR3 comprises 14 residues. Germline V gene data show CDR1 as MDHEN and CDR2 as SYDVKM.

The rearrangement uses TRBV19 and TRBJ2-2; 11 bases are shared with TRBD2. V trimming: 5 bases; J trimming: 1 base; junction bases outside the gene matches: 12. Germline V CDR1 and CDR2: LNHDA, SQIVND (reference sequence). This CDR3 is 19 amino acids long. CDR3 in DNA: TGTGCCAGTAGTCGTATATATGGAGGACTAGCGGGGAACACCGGGGAGCTGTTTTTT. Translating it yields CASSRIYGGLAGNTGELFF.

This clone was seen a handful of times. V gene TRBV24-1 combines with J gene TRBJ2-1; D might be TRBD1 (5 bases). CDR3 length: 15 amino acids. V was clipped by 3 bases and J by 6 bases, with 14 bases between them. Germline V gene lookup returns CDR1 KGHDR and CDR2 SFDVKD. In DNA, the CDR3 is TGTGCCACCAGTGATCTAAATCCTGACAGCAATGAGCAGTTCTTC. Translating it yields CATSDLNPDSNEQFF.

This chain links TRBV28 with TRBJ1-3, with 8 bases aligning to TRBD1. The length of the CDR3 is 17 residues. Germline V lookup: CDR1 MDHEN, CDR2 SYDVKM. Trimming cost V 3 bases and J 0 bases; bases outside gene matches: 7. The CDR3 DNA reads TGTGCCAGCAGTTTTCTGGGACAGGATCGCTCTGGAAACACCATATATTTT. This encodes CASSFLGQDRSGNTIYF.

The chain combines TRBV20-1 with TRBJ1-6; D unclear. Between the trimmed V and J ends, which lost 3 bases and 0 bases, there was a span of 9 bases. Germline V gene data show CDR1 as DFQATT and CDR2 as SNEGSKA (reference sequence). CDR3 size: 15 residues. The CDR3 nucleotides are TGCAGTGCTAGTATACAGAGCTCCTATAATTCACCCCTCCACTTT. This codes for CSASIQSSYNSPLHF.

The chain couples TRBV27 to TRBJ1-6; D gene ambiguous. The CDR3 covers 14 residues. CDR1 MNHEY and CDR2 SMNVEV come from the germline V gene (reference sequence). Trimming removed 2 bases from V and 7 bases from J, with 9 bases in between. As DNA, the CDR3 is TGTGCCAGCAGTTTACGAGGCGCGAATTCACCCCTCCACTTT. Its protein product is CASSLRGANSPLHF.

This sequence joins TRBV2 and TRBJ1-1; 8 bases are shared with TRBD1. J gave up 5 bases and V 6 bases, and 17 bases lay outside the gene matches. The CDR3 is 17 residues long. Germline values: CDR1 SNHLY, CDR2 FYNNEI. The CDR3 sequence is CASRLIRQGATNTEAFF. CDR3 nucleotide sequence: TGTGCCAGCAGGTTAATTCGGCAGGGGGCCACTAATACTGAAGCTTTCTTT. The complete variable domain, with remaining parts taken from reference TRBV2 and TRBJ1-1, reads EPEVTQTPSHQVTQMGQEVILRCVPISNHLYFYWYRQILGQKVEFLVSFYNNEISEKSEIFDDQFSVERPDGSNFTLKIRSTKLEDSAMYFCASRLIRQGATNTEAFFGQGTRLTVV.

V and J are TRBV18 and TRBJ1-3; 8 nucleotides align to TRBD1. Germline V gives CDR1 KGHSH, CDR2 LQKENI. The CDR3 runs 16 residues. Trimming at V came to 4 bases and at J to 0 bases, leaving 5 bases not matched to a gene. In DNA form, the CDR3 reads TGTGCCAGCTCACAAGGACAGGGCGACTCTGGAAACACCATATATTTT. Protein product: CASSQGQGDSGNTIYF.

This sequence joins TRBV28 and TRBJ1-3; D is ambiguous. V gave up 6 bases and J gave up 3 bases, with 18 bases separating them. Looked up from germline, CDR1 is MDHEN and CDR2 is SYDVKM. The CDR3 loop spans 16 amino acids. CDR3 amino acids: CASRFSYPGSGNTIYF. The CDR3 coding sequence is TGTGCCAGCAGATTTAGTTACCCGGGTAGTGGAAACACCATATATTTT.

Here the CDR3 reads CASSFGRAARRNTIYF. Written as DNA, the CDR3 is TGTGCCAGCAGTTTCGGGAGAGCCGCACGAAGAAACACCATATATTTT. This chain connects TRBV28 to TRBJ1-3; no clear D gene. Trimming left V 3 bases short and J 5 bases short, with 17 bases between. The CDR3 loop spans 16 amino acids. Germline V CDR1 and CDR2: MDHEN, SYDVKM.

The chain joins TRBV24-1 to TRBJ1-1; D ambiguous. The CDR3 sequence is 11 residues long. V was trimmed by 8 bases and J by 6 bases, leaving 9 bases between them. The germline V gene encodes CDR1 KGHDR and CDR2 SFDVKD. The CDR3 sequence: CATIRTAEAFF. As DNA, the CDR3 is TGTGCCACCATCCGAACGGCTGAAGCTTTCTTT.